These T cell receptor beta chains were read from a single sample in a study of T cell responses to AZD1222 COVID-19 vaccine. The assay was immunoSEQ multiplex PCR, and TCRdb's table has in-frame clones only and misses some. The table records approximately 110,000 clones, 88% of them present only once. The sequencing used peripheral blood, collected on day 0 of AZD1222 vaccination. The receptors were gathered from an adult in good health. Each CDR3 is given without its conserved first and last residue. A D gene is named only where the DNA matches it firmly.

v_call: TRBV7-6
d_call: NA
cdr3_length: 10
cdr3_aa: ASSLTAGEAF

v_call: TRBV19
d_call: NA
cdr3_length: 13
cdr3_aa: ASKSIAASGNTIY

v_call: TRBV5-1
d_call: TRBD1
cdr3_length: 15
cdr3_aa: ASSYWTGGAGTDTQY

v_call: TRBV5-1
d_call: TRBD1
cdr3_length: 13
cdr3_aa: ASSDRATMNTEAF

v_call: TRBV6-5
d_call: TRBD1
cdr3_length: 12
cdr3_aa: ASSRDRGLYEQY

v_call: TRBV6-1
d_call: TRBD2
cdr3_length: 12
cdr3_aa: ASSDLAGTETQY

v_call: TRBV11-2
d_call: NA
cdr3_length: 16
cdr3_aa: ASSSTAAPTSGANVLT

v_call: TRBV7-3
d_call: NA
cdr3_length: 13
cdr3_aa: ASSPGTTRLDTQY

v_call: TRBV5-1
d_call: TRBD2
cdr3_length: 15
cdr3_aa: ASSLEEPGGHTDTQY

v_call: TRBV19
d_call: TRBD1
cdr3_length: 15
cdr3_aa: ASSTRGTGMSNQPQH

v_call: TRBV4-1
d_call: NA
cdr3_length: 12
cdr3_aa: ASSLNGLNTEAF

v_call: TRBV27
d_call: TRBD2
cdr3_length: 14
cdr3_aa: ASSLFAGGLYNEQF

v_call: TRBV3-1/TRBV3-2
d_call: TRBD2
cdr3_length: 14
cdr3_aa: ASSPGLAGGVGELF

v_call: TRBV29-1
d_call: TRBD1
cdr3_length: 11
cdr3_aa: SVRLTGDSPLH

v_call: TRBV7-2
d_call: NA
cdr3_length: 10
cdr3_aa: ASSLFGDEQY

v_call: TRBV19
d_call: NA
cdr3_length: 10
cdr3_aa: ASSPQGKGYT

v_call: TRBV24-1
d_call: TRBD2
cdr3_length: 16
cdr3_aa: ATSDPLVRGTSDNEQF

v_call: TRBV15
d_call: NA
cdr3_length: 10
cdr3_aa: ATSRDNQPQH

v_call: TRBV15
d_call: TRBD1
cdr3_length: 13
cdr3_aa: ATSRETGGAGKLF

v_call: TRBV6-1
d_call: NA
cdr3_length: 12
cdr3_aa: ASSEYGTSNEQF

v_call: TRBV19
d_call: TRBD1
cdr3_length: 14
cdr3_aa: ASRPSGTGFTGELF

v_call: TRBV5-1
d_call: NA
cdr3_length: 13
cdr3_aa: ASSPTRGEHYEQY

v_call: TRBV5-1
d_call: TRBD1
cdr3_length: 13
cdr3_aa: ASSAGTGGLGEQY

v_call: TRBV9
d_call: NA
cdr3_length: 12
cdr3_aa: ASSVEGRTGELF

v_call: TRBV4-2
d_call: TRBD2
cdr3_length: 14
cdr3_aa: ASSQGLAGKAYEQY

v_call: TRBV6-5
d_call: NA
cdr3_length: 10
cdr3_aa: ASSYSGDGYT

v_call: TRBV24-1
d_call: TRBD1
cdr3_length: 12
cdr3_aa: ATSEGQGNQPQH

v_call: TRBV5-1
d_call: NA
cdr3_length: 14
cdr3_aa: ASTPSGPMVLGELF

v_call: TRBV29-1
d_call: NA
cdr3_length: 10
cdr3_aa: SVEWPDRTQH

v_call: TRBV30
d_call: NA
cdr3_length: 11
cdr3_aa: AWDRSKNTEAF

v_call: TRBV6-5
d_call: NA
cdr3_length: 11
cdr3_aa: ASSSREPDEQF

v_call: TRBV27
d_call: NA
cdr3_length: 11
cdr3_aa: ASRPSGANVLT

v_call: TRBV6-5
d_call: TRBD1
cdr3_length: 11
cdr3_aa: ASSLTGDSPLH

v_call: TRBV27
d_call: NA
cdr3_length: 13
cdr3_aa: ASSPRDRRDYGYT